Sequencing of this TCR beta chain was carried out in a study of graft-versus-host responses after intestinal transplantation. As concerns this clone: The antigen is undetermined.

The V and J ends lost 5 bases and 5 bases, in that order; junction bases with no gene match: 9. The CDR3 spans 16 residues. The germline V gene has CDR1 MDHEN and CDR2 SYDVKM. The data were produced by immunoSEQ multiplex PCR, yet TCRdb's version contains in-frame clones alone and is incomplete. The sample includes roughly 81,000 clones, roughly 80% of them seen just once. The source of this sequence is a human donor who received an intestinal transplant. Material: unstimulated CD4+ T cells sorted from spleen or lymph node cells, obtained before intestinal transplant. The chain couples TRBV28 to TRBJ2-7, with 13 bases lining up with TRBD2. CDR3 DNA sequence: TGTGCCAGCAGTCCTACTAGCGGGAGGGGTGGAAACGAGCAGTACTTC. Amino acids: CASSPTSGRGGNEQYF.